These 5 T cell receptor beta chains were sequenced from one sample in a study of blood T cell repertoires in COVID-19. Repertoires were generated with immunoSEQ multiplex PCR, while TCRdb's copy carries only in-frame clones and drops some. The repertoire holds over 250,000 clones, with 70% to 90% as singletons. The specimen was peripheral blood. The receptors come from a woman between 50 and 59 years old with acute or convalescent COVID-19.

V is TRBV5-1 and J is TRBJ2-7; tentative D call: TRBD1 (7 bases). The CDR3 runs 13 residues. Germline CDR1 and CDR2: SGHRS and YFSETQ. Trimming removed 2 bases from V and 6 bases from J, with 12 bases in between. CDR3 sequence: CASSFLQGGEQYF. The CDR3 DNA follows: TGCGCCAGCAGCTTTCTCCAGGGGGGCGAGCAGTACTTC.

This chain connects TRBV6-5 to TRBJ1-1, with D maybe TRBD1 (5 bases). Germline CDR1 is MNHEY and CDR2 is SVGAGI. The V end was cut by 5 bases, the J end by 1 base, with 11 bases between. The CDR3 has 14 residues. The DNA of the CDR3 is TGTGCCAGCAGTCCGGGACTGGGGAACACTGAAGCTTTCTTT. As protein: CASSPGLGNTEAFF.

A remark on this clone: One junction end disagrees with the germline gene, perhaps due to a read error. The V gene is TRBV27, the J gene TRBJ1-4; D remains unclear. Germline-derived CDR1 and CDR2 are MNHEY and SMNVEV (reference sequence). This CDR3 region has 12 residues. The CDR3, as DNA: TGTACCGACTCGGGGAACCCTGAAAGACTGTTTTTT. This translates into CTDSGNPERLFF.

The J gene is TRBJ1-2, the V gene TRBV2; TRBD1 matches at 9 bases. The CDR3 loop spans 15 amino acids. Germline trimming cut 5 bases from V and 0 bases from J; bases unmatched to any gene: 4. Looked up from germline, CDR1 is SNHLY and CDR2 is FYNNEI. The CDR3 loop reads CASSLGDRANYGYTF. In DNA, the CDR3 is TGTGCCAGCAGTTTAGGGGACAGGGCTAACTATGGCTACACCTTC.

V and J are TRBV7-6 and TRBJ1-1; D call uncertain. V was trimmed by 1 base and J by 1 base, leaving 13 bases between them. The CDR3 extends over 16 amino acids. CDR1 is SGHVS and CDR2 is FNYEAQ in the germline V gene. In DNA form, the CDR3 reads TGTGCCAGCAGCTTAGTTCAAGGAGCTTCGAACACTGAAGCTTTCTTT. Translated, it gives CASSLVQGASNTEAFF. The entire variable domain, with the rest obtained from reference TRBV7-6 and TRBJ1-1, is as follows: GAGVSQSPRYKVTKRGQDVALRCDPISGHVSLYWYRQALGQGPEFLTYFNYEAQQDKSGLPNDRFSAERPEGSISTLTIQRTEQRDSAMYRCASSLVQGASNTEAFFGQGTRLTVV.